Presented here are 7 T cell receptor beta chains from one specimen sequenced in a study of T cell changes during pregnancy in multiple sclerosis. The table came from immunoSEQ multiplex PCR; TCRdb's copy has only in-frame clones and leaves some out. Of just under 45,000 clones in the sample, over 85% were seen once. The sample was CD4+ T cells from peripheral blood mononuclear cells, taken in the first trimester of pregnancy. These receptors all stem from a female donor with multiple sclerosis, enrolled in a pregnancy study.

The chain has TRBV5-4 and TRBJ1-2; D call uncertain. V was pared by 4 bases and J by 3 bases, with 16 bases between. This CDR3 is 15 amino acids long. Germline V gives CDR1 SGHNT, CDR2 YYREEE (reference sequence). Here the CDR3 reads CASSPARLWDYGYTF. CDR3 in DNA: TGTGCCAGCAGCCCGGCGAGGTTATGGGACTATGGCTACACCTTC.

The chain carries TRBV10-3 and TRBJ1-2; D unclear. V lost 3 bases, J lost 1 base, and 6 bases lay in between. Looked up from germline, CDR1 is ENHRY and CDR2 is SYGVKD. This CDR3 spans 13 amino acids. The CDR3 protein is CAISDLFNYGYTF. The CDR3 DNA sequence: TGTGCCATCAGTGATCTGTTTAACTATGGCTACACCTTC.

The CDR3 region has the DNA TGTGCCAGCAGGGAGACAGGCAATGAGCAGTTCTTC. It codes for CASRETGNEQFF. The chain links TRBV2 to TRBJ2-1; maybe TRBD1 (6 bases). Germline-derived CDR1 and CDR2 are SNHLY and FYNNEI. Trimming pared 6 bases from V and 6 bases from J, leaving 9 bases between. This CDR3 contains 12 residues.

The rearrangement uses TRBV28 and TRBJ2-4; D possibly corresponds to TRBD1 (5 bases). Deletions cut 2 bases from V and 9 bases from J, with 11 bases between. This CDR3 has 13 residues. Germline V gene sequence: CDR1 MDHEN, CDR2 SYDVKM. Here the CDR3 reads CASSLLGQVIQYF. In nucleotides, the CDR3 is TGTGCCAGCAGTTTACTGGGGCAGGTCATTCAGTACTTC.

This clone was recorded only once. The rearrangement uses TRBV11-3 and TRBJ2-2; 8 bases match TRBD1. CDR1 SGHNT and CDR2 YENEEA come from the germline V gene. V gave up 5 bases and J gave up 5 bases; unmatched junction bases: 10. CDR3 size: 16 residues. CDR3 sequence reads: CASSVAGQGGTGELFF. As DNA, the CDR3 is TGTGCCAGCAGCGTGGCTGGACAGGGCGGTACCGGGGAGCTGTTTTTT.

In this sample, this clone turned up a few times. The chain couples TRBV9 to TRBJ1-1; no clear D gene. V dropped 4 bases and J dropped 5 bases, with 12 bases sitting between them. The CDR3 is made up of 13 amino acids. CDR1 and CDR2 (germline): SGDLS, YYNGEE. This CDR3 is CASSLGWMTEAFF. CDR3 sequence (DNA): TGTGCCAGCAGCCTCGGGTGGATGACTGAAGCTTTCTTT. Variable domain in full (rest from reference TRBV9 and TRBJ1-1): DSGVTQTPKHLITATGQRVTLRCSPRSGDLSVYWYQQSLDQGLQFLIQYYNGEERAKGNILERFSAQQFPDLHSELNLSSLELGDSALYFCASSLGWMTEAFFGQGTRLTVV.

The rearrangement links TRBV27 to TRBJ1-3; TRBD1 matches at 8 bases. The V segment lost 5 bases and the J segment 10 bases; nucleotides outside the gene matches: 16. Germline V gives CDR1 MNHEY, CDR2 SMNVEV (reference sequence). The CDR3 sequence is 16 residues long. The CDR3 nucleotides are TGTGCCAGCAGTCCGCGGACAGGGACGTTAAGTAAGACCATATATTTT. Its translation is CASSPRTGTLSKTIYF.